The clone carrying this T cell receptor beta chain was detected only a few times. Trimming took off 4 bases at V and 0 bases at J, with 17 bases between the two ends. CDR3 length: 17 residues. From germline, CDR1 is SGHRS and CDR2 YFSETQ. The TCRbeta library was prepared with unique molecular identifiers. In TCRdb, the PCR reads were re-called with MiXCR into one record per CDR3 protein. The profile shows 550,000 to 800,000 distinct CDR3 sequences, 10% to 15% of them singletons. The entry originates in a study of T-cell reconstitution after alpha-beta-depleted transplantation in children. The chain joins TRBV5-1 to TRBJ2-1; D remains unclear. This clonotype was sampled from a girl aged 2 to 10 with congenital amegakaryocytic thrombocytopenia, due to receive a stem cell transplant. Sample: PBMCs, taken before TCRalphabeta/CD19-depleted stem cell transplant. The CDR3 bases are TGCGCCAGCAGCCTCGGACCCCCAGCAAGCTCCTACAATGAGCAGTTCTTC. This codes for CASSLGPPASSYNEQFF.